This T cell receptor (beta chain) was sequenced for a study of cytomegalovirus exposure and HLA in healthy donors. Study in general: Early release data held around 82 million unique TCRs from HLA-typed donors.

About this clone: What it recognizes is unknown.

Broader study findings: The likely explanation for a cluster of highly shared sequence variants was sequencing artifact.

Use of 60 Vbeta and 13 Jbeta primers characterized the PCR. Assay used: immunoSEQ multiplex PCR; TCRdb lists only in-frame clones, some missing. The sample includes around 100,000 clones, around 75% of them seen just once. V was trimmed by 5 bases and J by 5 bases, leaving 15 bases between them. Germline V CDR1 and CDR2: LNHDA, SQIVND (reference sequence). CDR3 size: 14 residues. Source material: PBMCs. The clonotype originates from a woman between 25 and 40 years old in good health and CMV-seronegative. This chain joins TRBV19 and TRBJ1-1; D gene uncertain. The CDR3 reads CASSPRPGRTEAFF. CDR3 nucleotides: TGTGCCAGTAGTCCGCGGCCCGGTCGGACTGAAGCTTTCTTT.